These 20 T cell receptor beta chains were all obtained from the same sample, sequenced in a study of blood T cell repertoires in COVID-19 (dated by TCRdb to 2020 to 2021). Library generation was performed with the immunoSEQ multiplex PCR assay. Not all clones reach the TCRdb copy of this immuneACCESS table, which keeps in-frame sequences only. Checked studies attribute under half of the gap to unresolved V genes and leave the rest unexplained. The table for this sample lists around 25,000 clones; 87% of them were counted only once. Under 10% of the sample rests with the top ten. The material sequenced was peripheral blood. Receptor source: a human donor with active COVID-19. The donor label of this sample is uncertain.

The V call is TRBV28, the J call TRBJ2-7, with D hard to call. Trimming removed 6 bases from V and 2 bases from J, with 14 bases in between. The germline V gene has CDR1 MDHEN and CDR2 SYDVKM. The CDR3 is made up of 14 amino acids. CDR3 nucleotides: TGTGCCAGCAGCTCCTCCTCTATGGCCTACGAGCAGTACTTC. Its protein product is CASSSSSMAYEQYF.

This clone has only one observation. V and J are TRBV19 and TRBJ2-1, with D possibly matching TRBD1 (6 bases). The CDR3 has 14 amino acids. Germline CDR1 reads LNHDA; CDR2 reads SQIVND (reference sequence). V shed 10 bases and J shed 5 bases, with 18 bases lying between them. In DNA, the CDR3 is TGTGCCACTAGGATTGGACAGTCAAACAATGAGCAGTTCTTC. The encoded protein is CATRIGQSNNEQFF.

The V call is TRBV30, the J call TRBJ2-3; a weak D match, TRBD1 (6 bases). The CDR3 has 14 residues. V gave up 2 bases and J gave up 3 bases, with 12 bases separating them. Germline V CDR1 and CDR2: GTSNPN, SVGIG (reference sequence). CDR3 nucleotide sequence: TGTGCCTGGAGTTACCAGGGGTGGACAGATACGCAGTATTTT. Residues: CAWSYQGWTDTQYF.

In DNA, the CDR3 is TGTGCCAGCAGCGTAGTCCCGGGAGGGCCGGACGAGCAGTACTTC. Encoded protein: CASSVVPGGPDEQYF. This rearrangement joins TRBV9 to TRBJ2-7; 8 positions agree with TRBD2. Germline CDR1 reads SGDLS; CDR2 reads YYNGEE. This CDR3 spans 15 amino acids. After removal of 0 bases from V and 5 bases from J, the junction contained 7 bases not matched to a gene.

The chain joins TRBV7-8 to TRBJ2-7; D is perhaps TRBD1 (5 bases). This CDR3 has 13 amino acids. Trimming left V 5 bases short and J 6 bases short, with 14 bases between. Germline V gene sequence: CDR1 SGHVS, CDR2 FQNEAQ. Here the CDR3 reads CASSQRGSGEQYF. The CDR3 nucleotides read TGTGCCAGCAGCCAAAGGGGCTCCGGCGAGCAGTACTTC.

The V gene is TRBV19, the J gene TRBJ1-2; tentatively, D is TRBD1 (5 bases). Germline CDR1 reads LNHDA; CDR2 reads SQIVND (reference sequence). The CDR3 has 16 residues. The V gene lost 5 bases and the J gene lost 6 bases, with 22 bases spanning the gap. CDR3 nucleotide sequence: TGTGCCAGTAGTTCCTGGGTAACGGGGGAAATGCATGGCTACACCTTC. It encodes CASSSWVTGEMHGYTF.

This clone was recorded a few times. V is TRBV19 and J is TRBJ2-6, with a weak D call TRBD2 (5 bases). The length of the CDR3 is 18 residues. CDR1 and CDR2 (germline): LNHDA, SQIVND (reference sequence). Trimming removed 0 bases at V and 0 bases at J, with 12 bases between. For the CDR3, the DNA is TGTGCCAGTAGTATAGATGAGGGCAGCGTCTCTGGGGCCAACGTCCTGACTTTC. It codes for CASSIDEGSVSGANVLTF.

The CDR3 reads CASRREGSYTF. DNA of the CDR3: TGTGCCAGCAGGAGGGAAGGGAGCTACACCTTC. This rearrangement joins TRBV6-5 to TRBJ1-2, with D unclear. Germline V CDR1 and CDR2: MNHEY, SVGAGI. Deletions cut 6 bases from V and 9 bases from J, with 11 bases between. This CDR3 spans 11 amino acids.

This clone has just one count. The CDR3, as DNA: TGCGCCAGCAGCCAAGAAAGGGGTAATGAAAAACTGTTTTTT. It specifies CASSQERGNEKLFF. The chain is built from TRBV4-3 and TRBJ1-4; TRBD1 is a possible D gene (5 bases). V was cut by 0 bases and J by 4 bases, with 6 bases left in between. The CDR3 spans 14 residues. Germline V gene data show CDR1 as LGHNA and CDR2 as YSLEER.

This clone was detected once. The V and J genes are TRBV13 and TRBJ2-7; tentative D call: TRBD2 (6 bases). Germline V gene data show CDR1 as PRHDT and CDR2 as FYEKMQ (reference sequence). V was clipped by 6 bases and J by 0 bases, with 12 bases between them. CDR3 size: 14 residues. Written as DNA, the CDR3 is TGTGCCAGCAGTCTTGCGGGGCCCTCCTACGAGCAGTACTTC. Translating it yields CASSLAGPSYEQYF.

The rearrangement uses TRBV11-3 and TRBJ2-7; 9 bases fit TRBD2. This CDR3 is built from 16 residues. The V gene's germline CDR1 is SGHNT and CDR2 YENEEA. The trim removed 0 bases at V and 3 bases at J, leaving 6 bases unmatched. CDR3 sequence: CASSLEGGREFYEQYF. For the CDR3, the DNA is TGTGCCAGCAGCTTAGAGGGCGGGAGGGAGTTCTACGAGCAGTACTTC.

This clone has only a few counts. J is TRBJ1-6 and V is TRBV30, with D perhaps matching TRBD1 (5 bases). Germline lookup yields CDR1 GTSNPN and CDR2 SVGIG (reference sequence). The CDR3 is made up of 17 amino acids. Trimming cost V 0 bases and J 5 bases, with 17 bases left between them. The CDR3 DNA sequence: TGTGCCTGGAGTGTTAGAAAGGGAGGGACGGATAATTCACCCCTCCACTTT. This encodes CAWSVRKGGTDNSPLHF.

The chain uses TRBV4-1 and TRBJ2-2; 10 bases are a match to TRBD1. J was trimmed by 6 bases and V by 6 bases; bases with no gene match: 7. The CDR3 totals 15 residues. The germline gives CDR1 MGHRA, CDR2 YSYEKL. This CDR3 is CASRLRTGGAGELFF. The CDR3 region has the DNA TGCGCCAGCAGGCTAAGGACAGGGGGTGCCGGGGAGCTGTTTTTT.

The chain has TRBV19 and TRBJ2-1; D uncertain. V was pared by 5 bases and J by 6 bases, with 14 bases between. The CDR3 spans 14 residues. In germline, CDR1 is LNHDA, CDR2 SQIVND (reference sequence). CDR3 bases: TGTGCCAGTAGTTTCCTTACCGGTGGCAATGAGCAGTTCTTC. The encoded protein is CASSFLTGGNEQFF.

The chain couples TRBV15 to TRBJ2-5; D might be TRBD1 (6 bases). CDR1 LNHNV and CDR2 YYDKDF come from the germline V gene (reference sequence). V shed 1 base and J shed 5 bases, with 14 bases lying between them. This CDR3 is built from 15 residues. The CDR3 DNA reads as TGTGCCACCAGCAGAGTTACAGGGCGGATGGAGACCCAGTACTTC. Protein: CATSRVTGRMETQYF.

This clone was recorded once. The chain has TRBV19 and TRBJ1-5; 7 bases are a match to TRBD1. V trimming: 5 bases; J trimming: 6 bases; junction bases outside the gene matches: 13. Per the germline V gene, CDR1 is LNHDA and CDR2 is SQIVND (reference sequence). This CDR3 is built from 16 residues. DNA for the CDR3: TGTGCCAGTAGTTTACCGGGACAGATTTTGGTTCAGCCCCAGCATTTT. It encodes CASSLPGQILVQPQHF.

The CDR3 nucleotides read TGTGCCAGCCTAGGACTGAGAGTCTACGAGCAGTACTTC. It yields the protein CASLGLRVYEQYF. This chain joins TRBV6-5 and TRBJ2-7; a weak D match, TRBD2 (5 bases). CDR3 length: 13 residues. The germline V gene encodes CDR1 MNHEY and CDR2 SVGAGI. V was pared by 8 bases and J by 3 bases, with 14 bases between.

The rearrangement links TRBV2 to TRBJ2-1; 10 positions match TRBD2. With 7 bases clipped from V and 0 bases from J, the junction kept 12 bases outside the gene matches. The V gene's germline CDR1 is SNHLY and CDR2 FYNNEI. The CDR3 has 18 residues. For the CDR3, the DNA is TGTGCCAGCATCCCGGGTAGCGGGAGGTTAAGCTCCTACAATGAGCAGTTCTTC. This gives the protein CASIPGSGRLSSYNEQFF.

This clone was detected once. This sequence joins TRBV19 and TRBJ2-2; the D is unclear. The CDR3 sequence is 15 residues long. Looked up from germline, CDR1 is LNHDA and CDR2 is SQIVND (reference sequence). The V end lost 3 bases, the J end lost 5 bases, and 13 bases lay between the germline ends. CDR3: CASSIPPGTTGELFF. In DNA form, the CDR3 reads TGTGCCAGTAGTATCCCCCCGGGTACTACCGGGGAGCTGTTTTTT.

The genes are TRBV9 and TRBJ1-1; TRBD1 might be the D (6 bases). Deletions cut 5 bases from V and 5 bases from J, with 16 bases between. The CDR3 spans 14 residues. Germline CDR1 is SGDLS and CDR2 is YYNGEE. The CDR3 bases are TGTGCCAGCAGTGTACAGGGTATGGCTACTGAAGCTTTCTTT. It yields the protein CASSVQGMATEAFF.